The 15 T cell receptor beta chains reported below all come from one sample, sequenced in a study of identical twins. Using its own MiXCR run on the 5' RACE reads, TCRdb lists one record per CDR3 protein. The sample includes approximately 670,000 distinct CDR3 sequences, less than 7% of them seen just once. Specimen: naive T cells sorted from blood. Receptors originate from a man aged 18 to 29 in good health.

This clonotype was detected ten times or more. This chain connects TRBV20-1 to TRBJ2-4, with D possibly being TRBD1 or TRBD2 (6 bases each). V dropped 3 bases and J dropped 0 bases, with 12 bases sitting between them. The CDR3 length is 15 residues. Germline V CDR1 and CDR2: DFQATT, SNEGSKA (reference sequence). This CDR3 is CSASAGHPAKNIQYF. The CDR3 DNA reads TGCAGTGCTAGTGCGGGACACCCAGCCAAAAACATTCAGTACTTC.

This clonotype has just a few counts. The chain joins TRBV5-1 to TRBJ1-1; D is unclear. CDR1 is SGHRS, CDR2 YFSETQ, per germline. The CDR3 loop spans 13 amino acids. Trimming took 10 bases from V and 2 from J, leaving 15 bases between them. CDR3 nucleotide sequence: TGCGCCTTCCGGGTGGGAGTCAACACTGAAGCTTTCTTT. Its protein product is CAFRVGVNTEAFF.

The chain carries TRBV20-1 and TRBJ2-1; possibly TRBD1 for D (6 bases). The germline gives CDR1 DFQATT, CDR2 SNEGSKA (reference sequence). This CDR3 spans 19 amino acids. Between the trimmed V and J ends, which lost 6 bases and 0 bases, there was a span of 27 bases. The CDR3 DNA reads as TGCAGTGCCCTTAGTAGGGGGTCCCAGGGTCGGAGCTCCTACAATGAGCAGTTCTTC. It codes for CSALSRGSQGRSSYNEQFF.

There are many counts of this clonotype. The chain has TRBV7-3 and TRBJ1-6; the D gene is possibly TRBD1 (5 bases). Germline CDR1 SGHTA, CDR2 FQGTGA. Trimming left V 5 bases short and J 1 base short, with 6 bases between. The CDR3 has 14 residues. The CDR3 protein is CASSRGSYNSPLHF. In DNA, the CDR3 is TGTGCCAGCAGCCGGGGGTCCTATAATTCACCCCTCCACTTT.

Many counts were recorded for this clonotype. The V and J genes are TRBV29-1 and TRBJ2-5; a weak D match, TRBD1 (6 bases). CDR3 length: 13 residues. CDR1 SQVTM and CDR2 ANQGSEA come from the germline V gene. Trimming shortened V by 4 bases and J by 7 bases, and 16 bases separated the two germline ends. In nucleotides, the CDR3 is TGCAGCGTTGGGACGCAGGGGCTGGGGACCCAGTACTTC. Amino acids: CSVGTQGLGTQYF.

There are many counts of this clonotype. The genes are TRBV20-1 and TRBJ2-5, with 7 bases lining up with TRBD1. The CDR3 length is 13 residues. Germline CDR1 reads DFQATT; CDR2 reads SNEGSKA (reference sequence). J was trimmed by 3 bases and V by 5 bases; bases with no gene match: 6. For the CDR3, the DNA is TGCAGTGCTCCGACAGGGTTAAAAGAGACCCAGTACTTC. Protein product: CSAPTGLKETQYF.

At least ten counts were recorded for this clonotype. This chain joins TRBV5-1 and TRBJ2-2; no definite D call. The V end was cut by 2 bases, the J end by 1 base, with 6 bases between. This CDR3 has 14 amino acids. Germline assignment: CDR1 SGHRS and CDR2 YFSETQ. The CDR3 DNA is TGCGCCAGCAGCTTCGTGGGGAACACCGGGGAGCTGTTTTTT. This sequence encodes CASSFVGNTGELFF.

This clonotype was detected ten times or more. Its ends do not fully match the called genes, so a read error is possible. This chain links TRBV5-6 with TRBJ2-3, with 7 bases matching TRBD1. There are 12 residues in the CDR3. The germline CDR1 and CDR2 sequences are SGHDT and YYEEEE. The chain's CDR3 is CASSFTGRQGHF. The DNA for the CDR3 is TGTGCCAGCAGCTTTACAGGCCGACAGGGTCATTTT. The full variable domain, rest sourced from reference TRBV5-6 and TRBJ2-3, is DAGVTQSPTHLIKTRGQQVTLRCSPKSGHDTVSWYQQALGQGPQFIFQYYEEEERQRGNFPDRFSGHQFPNYSSELNVNALLLGDSALYLCASSFTGRQGHFGPGTRLTVL.

Remarks on this clonotype: With a much larger clone just one base away, this may be a read error. J is TRBJ2-2 and V is TRBV4-1, with a possible D match to TRBD2 (5 bases). The CDR3 has 17 residues. Germline CDR1 reads MGHRA; CDR2 reads YSYEKL. The CDR3 protein is CARSQDEASRNTGELFF. In DNA form, the CDR3 reads TGCGCCAGAAGCCAAGATGAGGCTAGCAGAAACACCGGGGAGCTGTTTTTT.

In its sample, this clonotype was seen many times. The chain employs TRBV12-3 or TRBV12-4 and TRBJ2-7; D unresolved. V dropped 5 bases and J dropped 3 bases, with 20 bases sitting between them. This CDR3 contains 16 residues. The CDR3 region has the DNA TGTGCCAGCAGTCCCCCCCTCCACGAAAGCGACTACGAGCAGTACTTC. As protein: CASSPPLHESDYEQYF.

The chain couples TRBV5-6 to TRBJ2-6, with a weak D call TRBD1 (6 bases). Germline CDR1 SGHDT, CDR2 YYEEEE. The V gene lost 1 base and the J gene lost 7 bases, with 12 bases spanning the gap. The CDR3 runs to 15 residues. CDR3 protein: CASSLSQGTANVLTF. Written as DNA, the CDR3 is TGTGCCAGCAGCTTGTCGCAGGGGACAGCCAACGTCCTGACTTTC.

This clonotype has more than one count but fewer than ten. The genes are TRBV12-3 or TRBV12-4 and TRBJ2-6; 8 bases are a match to TRBD2. This CDR3 has 12 residues. With V trimmed by 8 bases and J by 11 bases, 5 bases remained unmatched. In DNA form, the CDR3 reads TGTGCCAGCTCGAGCGGGAGTCACGTCCTGACTTTC. Translating it yields CASSSGSHVLTF.

This clonotype came up a few times. This rearrangement joins TRBV13 to TRBJ2-5, with TRBD1 matching over 7 bases. The CDR3 contains 17 residues. Losses at the gene ends were 5 bases for V and 1 base for J; bases not matched to a gene: 13. Per germline, CDR1 PRHDT and CDR2 FYEKMQ (reference sequence). CDR3 DNA: TGTGCCAGCAGCCCGCCTACAGGGGTACGACCCCAAGAGACCCAGTACTTC. It yields the protein CASSPPTGVRPQETQYF.

There are many counts of this clonotype. The chain carries TRBV4-1 and TRBJ2-2; D call uncertain. V was trimmed by 1 base and J by 5 bases, leaving 5 bases between them. CDR1 and CDR2 from the germline V gene are MGHRA and YSYEKL. The CDR3 consists of 13 residues. CDR3 nucleotides: TGCGCCAGCAGCCAAGTACGGACCGGGGAGCTGTTTTTT. It yields the protein CASSQVRTGELFF.

This clonotype has a count of ten or more. CDR3 in amino acids: CASSSMTRYEQYF. As DNA, the CDR3 is TGTGCCAGCAGTTCGATGACACGCTACGAGCAGTACTTC. The chain has TRBV12-3 or TRBV12-4 and TRBJ2-7; D gene unclear. Trimming left V 4 bases short and J 3 bases short, with 10 bases between. This CDR3 has 13 amino acids.